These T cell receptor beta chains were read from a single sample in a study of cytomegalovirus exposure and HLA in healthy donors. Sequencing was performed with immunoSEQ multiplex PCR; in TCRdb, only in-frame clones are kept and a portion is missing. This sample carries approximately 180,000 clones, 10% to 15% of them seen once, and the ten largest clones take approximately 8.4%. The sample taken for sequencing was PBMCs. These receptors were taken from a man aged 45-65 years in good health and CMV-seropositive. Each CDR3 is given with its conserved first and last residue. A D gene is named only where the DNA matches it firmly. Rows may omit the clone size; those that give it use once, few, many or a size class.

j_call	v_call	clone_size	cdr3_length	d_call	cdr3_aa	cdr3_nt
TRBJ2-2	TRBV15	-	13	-	CATSRVVFGELFF	TGTGCCACCAGCAGAGTAGTGTTCGGGGAGCTGTTTTTT
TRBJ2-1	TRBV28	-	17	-	CASSPPRTGSSYNEQFF	TGTGCCAGCAGTCCTCCTCGGACTGGAAGCTCCTACAATGAGCAGTTCTTC
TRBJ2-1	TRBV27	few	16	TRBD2	CASIGFLVASGNEQFF	TGTGCCAGCATCGGTTTCCTTGTTGCTAGCGGGAATGAGCAGTTCTTC
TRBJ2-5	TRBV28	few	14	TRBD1	CASTEGGARETQYF	TGTGCCAGCACGGAAGGGGGCGCCCGGGAGACCCAGTACTTC
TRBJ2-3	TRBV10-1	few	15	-	CASAETEGFTDTQYF	TGCGCCAGCGCAGAGACGGAGGGTTTCACAGATACGCAGTATTTT
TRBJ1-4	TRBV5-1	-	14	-	CASRSGAPNEKLFF	TGCGCCAGCAGAAGTGGAGCCCCAAATGAAAAACTGTTTTTT
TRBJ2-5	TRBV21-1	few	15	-	CASSKGARAEATQYF	TGTGCCAGCAGCAAAGGCGCACGGGCGGAGGCGACCCAGTACTTC
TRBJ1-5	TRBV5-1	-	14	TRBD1	CASSLDRGGQPQHF	TGCGCCAGCAGCTTGGACAGGGGAGGACAGCCCCAGCATTTT
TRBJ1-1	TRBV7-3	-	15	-	CASSLSAGVNTEAFF	TGTGCCAGCAGCTTAAGTGCGGGGGTGAACACTGAAGCTTTCTTT
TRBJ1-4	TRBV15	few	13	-	CATSRGRNEKLFF	TGTGCCACCAGCAGGGGCCGTAATGAAAAACTGTTTTTT
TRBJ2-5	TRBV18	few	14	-	CASSPRRVQETQYF	TGTGCCAGCTCACCGAGGCGGGTCCAAGAGACCCAGTACTTC
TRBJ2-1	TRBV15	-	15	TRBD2	CATSREGLEVNEQFF	TGTGCCACCAGCAGAGAAGGACTAGAAGTCAATGAGCAGTTCTTC
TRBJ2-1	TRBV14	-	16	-	CASSPRGGESYNEQFF	TGTGCCAGCAGCCCGAGGGGGGGAGAGTCCTACAATGAGCAGTTCTTC
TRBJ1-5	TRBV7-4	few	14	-	CARIKGRVDQPQHF	TGTGCCAGAATCAAGGGCAGGGTCGATCAGCCCCAGCATTTT
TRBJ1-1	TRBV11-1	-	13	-	CASSIGSGVKAFF	TGTGCCAGCAGCATAGGGTCGGGGGTGAAAGCTTTCTTT
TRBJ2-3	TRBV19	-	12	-	CASTWGGDTQYF	TGTGCCAGTACCTGGGGCGGAGATACGCAGTATTTT
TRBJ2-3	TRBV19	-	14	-	CASSIGTSTDTQYF	TGTGCCAGTAGTATTGGCACCAGCACAGATACGCAGTATTTT
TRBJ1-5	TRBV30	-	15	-	CAWSDGNRSNQPQHF	TGTGCCTGGAGTGACGGGAACCGATCCAATCAGCCCCAGCATTTT
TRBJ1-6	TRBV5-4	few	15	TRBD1	CASSPGQGAYSPLHF	TGTGCCAGCAGCCCCGGACAGGGGGCTTATTCACCCCTCCACTTT
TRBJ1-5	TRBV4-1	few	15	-	CASSLSPQGYQPQHF	TGCGCCAGCAGCCTAAGCCCACAGGGATATCAGCCCCAGCATTTT
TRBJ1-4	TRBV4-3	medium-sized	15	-	CASSQAQVAGEKLFF	TGCGCCAGCAGCCAAGCCCAGGTCGCGGGGGAAAAACTGTTTTTT
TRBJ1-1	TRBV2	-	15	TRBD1	CASSTPPGQGTEAFF	TGTGCCAGCAGCACGCCTCCAGGACAGGGGACTGAAGCTTTCTTT
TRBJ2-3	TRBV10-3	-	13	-	CATGTSSTDTQYF	TGTGCCACCGGGACAAGTAGCACAGATACGCAGTATTTT
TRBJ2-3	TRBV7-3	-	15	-	CASSLNAGREDTQYF	TGTGCCAGCAGCTTAAACGCGGGGCGGGAAGATACGCAGTATTTT
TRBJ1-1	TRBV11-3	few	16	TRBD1	CASSLLQGARDTEAFF	TGTGCCAGCAGTCTACTCCAGGGGGCGCGCGACACTGAAGCTTTCTTT
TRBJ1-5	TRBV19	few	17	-	CASSMGARREGNQPQHF	TGTGCCAGTAGTATGGGGGCGAGGAGAGAAGGCAATCAGCCCCAGCATTTT
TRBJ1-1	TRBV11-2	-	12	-	CASSLLSSEAFF	TGTGCCAGCAGCCTCTTGAGTTCTGAAGCTTTCTTT
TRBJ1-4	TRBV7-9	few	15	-	CASSPEQGFGEKLFF	TGTGCCAGCAGCCCTGAACAGGGTTTTGGCGAAAAACTGTTTTTT
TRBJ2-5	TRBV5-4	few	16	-	CASSSMTGQDQETQYF	TGTGCCAGCAGCTCTATGACAGGACAAGATCAAGAGACCCAGTACTTC
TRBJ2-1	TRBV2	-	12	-	CASSSGLGEQFF	TGTGCCAGCAGTTCAGGGTTGGGTGAGCAGTTCTTC
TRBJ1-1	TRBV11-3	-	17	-	CASSFSGSREMNTEAFF	TGTGCCAGCAGTTTTAGCGGGTCCAGGGAGATGAACACTGAAGCTTTCTTT
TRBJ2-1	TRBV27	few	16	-	CASTRLGGPTNNEQFF	TGTGCCAGCACTCGCCTGGGGGGGCCTACAAACAATGAGCAGTTCTTC
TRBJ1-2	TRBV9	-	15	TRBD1	CASSGRRQGEYGYTF	TGTGCCAGCAGCGGCCGGAGACAGGGAGAGTATGGCTACACCTTC
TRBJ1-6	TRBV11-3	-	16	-	CASSFKLETYNSPLHF	TGTGCCAGCAGCTTTAAACTGGAGACCTATAATTCACCCCTCCACTTT
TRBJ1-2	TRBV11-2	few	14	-	CASSLEAGLGGYTF	TGTGCCAGCAGCTTAGAGGCAGGGCTAGGTGGCTACACCTTC
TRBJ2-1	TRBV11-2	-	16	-	CASSPSWRSSYNEQFF	TGTGCCAGCAGCCCCTCCTGGCGGAGCTCCTACAATGAGCAGTTCTTC
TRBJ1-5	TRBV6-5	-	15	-	CASSYGGLHNQPQHF	TGTGCCAGCAGTTACGGCGGGCTTCACAATCAGCCCCAGCATTTT
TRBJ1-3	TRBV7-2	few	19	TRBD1	CASSLARPGTGVFGNTIYF	TGTGCCAGCAGCTTAGCTCGACCCGGGACAGGGGTTTTTGGAAACACCATATATTTT
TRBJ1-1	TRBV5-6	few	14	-	CASSPRWGRTEAFF	TGTGCCAGCAGCCCGCGTTGGGGGCGGACTGAAGCTTTCTTT
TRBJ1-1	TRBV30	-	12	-	CAWNPGTTEAFF	TGTGCCTGGAACCCGGGAACCACTGAAGCTTTCTTT
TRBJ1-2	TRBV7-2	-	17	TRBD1	CASSPSPLHRGPGGYTF	TGTGCCAGCAGCCCTAGCCCGCTTCACAGGGGGCCGGGCGGCTACACCTTC